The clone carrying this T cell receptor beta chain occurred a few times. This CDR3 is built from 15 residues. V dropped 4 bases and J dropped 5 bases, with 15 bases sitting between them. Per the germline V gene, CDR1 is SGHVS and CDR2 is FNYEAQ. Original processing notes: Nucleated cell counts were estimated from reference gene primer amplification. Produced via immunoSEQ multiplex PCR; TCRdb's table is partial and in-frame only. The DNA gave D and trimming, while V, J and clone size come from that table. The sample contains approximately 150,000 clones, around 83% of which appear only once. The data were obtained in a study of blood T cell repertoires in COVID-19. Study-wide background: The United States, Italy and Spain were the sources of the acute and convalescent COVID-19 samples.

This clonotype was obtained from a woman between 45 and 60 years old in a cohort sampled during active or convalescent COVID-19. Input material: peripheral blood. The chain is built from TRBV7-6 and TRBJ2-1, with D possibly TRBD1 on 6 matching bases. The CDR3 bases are TGTGCCAGCAGCTCCGGGCCCAGGGGAAACAATGAGCAGTTCTTC. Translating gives CASSSGPRGNNEQFF.